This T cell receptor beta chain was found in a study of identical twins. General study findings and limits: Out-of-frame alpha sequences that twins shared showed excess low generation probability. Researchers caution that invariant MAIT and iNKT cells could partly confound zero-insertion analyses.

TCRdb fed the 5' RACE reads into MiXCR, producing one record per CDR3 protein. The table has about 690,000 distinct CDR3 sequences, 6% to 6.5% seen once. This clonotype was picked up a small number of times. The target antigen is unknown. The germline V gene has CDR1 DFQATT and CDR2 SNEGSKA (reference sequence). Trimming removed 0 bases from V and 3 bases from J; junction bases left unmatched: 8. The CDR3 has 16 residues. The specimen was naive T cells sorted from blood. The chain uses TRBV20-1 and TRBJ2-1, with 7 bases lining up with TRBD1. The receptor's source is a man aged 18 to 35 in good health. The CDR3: CSARDSGGGIYNEQFF. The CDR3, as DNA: TGCAGTGCTAGAGATTCAGGGGGTGGAATCTACAATGAGCAGTTCTTC.